This T cell receptor (beta chain) was profiled in a study of shared clonotypes between healthy human individuals. Background on the study: With ages of 18 to 49, the donors were a couple of women and a few men.

Study results and caveats: An effect of sequencing depth on clonotype sharing among donors was expected.

For every subset, genomic DNA was evenly distributed across several immunoSEQ plates. TCRdb's copy holds only in-frame clones and misses some; the assay was immunoSEQ multiplex PCR. The table records 450,000 to 650,000 clones, around 78% of them present only once. On this clone: Its antigen is still unknown.

Sequenced material: PBMCs. The TCR originated in a woman aged 40-49 years in good health. Some clones in this sample may be carry-over from other donors' samples.

The CDR3 region is CASRGSFYGYTF. CDR3 DNA: TGTGCCAGTAGAGGTAGCTTCTATGGCTACACCTTC. The J gene is TRBJ1-2, the V gene TRBV19; D is unclear. CDR1 is LNHDA and CDR2 is SQIVND in the germline V gene (reference sequence). This CDR3 spans 12 amino acids. The V end lost 6 bases, the J end lost 4 bases, and 9 bases lay between the germline ends.